Below, 16 T cell receptor beta chains from the same sample are listed, as sequenced in a study of shared clonotypes between healthy human individuals (dated by TCRdb to between 2020 and 2021). CD8 naive samples were CD45RO-negative cells positively selected for CCR7, giving a CD45RA+CCR7+ population that excluded TemRA cells. The method was the immunoSEQ multiplex PCR assay. Sourced from immuneACCESS, this table was stored by TCRdb with only in-frame sequences that have V and J called. A share of the clones is absent; for the studies checked, an unresolved V gene accounts for under half, and the remainder has no known explanation. Recorded for this sample are around 2.1 million clones; 93% of them occurred a single time. The top ten clonotypes cover 1.5% to 2% of the sample. The sequenced sample was naive CD8+ T cells from PBMCs. The cell subset or site label here, explained by the study, means: CD45RA+CCR7+. Receptor source: a man aged 18 to 29 in good health. Some clones in this sample may be carry-over from other donors' samples.

The V call is TRBV4-3, the J call TRBJ2-3; 7 bases match TRBD2. V was clipped by 5 bases and J by 3 bases; unmatched bases: 5. This CDR3 has 14 amino acids. Germline V lookup: CDR1 LGHNA, CDR2 YSLEER. The CDR3 reads CASSARELTDTQYF. DNA of the CDR3: TGCGCCAGCAGCGCGCGGGAGTTGACAGATACGCAGTATTTT.

The V gene is TRBV28, the J gene TRBJ2-1; D not certain. This CDR3 has 13 residues. The ends were cut back, 5 bases at V and 4 bases at J, with 9 bases in the middle. CDR1 and CDR2 from the germline V gene are MDHEN and SYDVKM. Here the CDR3 reads CASSPDVYNEQFF. The CDR3 nucleotides read TGTGCCAGCAGTCCGGACGTGTACAATGAGCAGTTCTTC.

The chain links TRBV9 to TRBJ1-1, with TRBD1 as a possible D gene (6 bases). The germline gives CDR1 SGDLS, CDR2 YYNGEE. The CDR3 has 14 amino acids. The ends were cut back, 4 bases at V and 7 bases at J, with 17 bases in the middle. CDR3 DNA: TGTGCCAGCAGCCCTTCTAGGGGGGGACGTGAAGCTTTCTTT. It specifies CASSPSRGGREAFF.

For this clone: The same CDR3 arises from other DNA sequences in this sample as well. The chain uses TRBV7-9 and TRBJ2-3, with TRBD2 matching 11 bases. Trimming took 5 bases from V and 0 from J; bases not matched to a gene: 4. Germline CDR1 is SEHNR and CDR2 is FQNEAQ (reference sequence). This CDR3 contains 16 residues. CDR3 DNA: TGTGCCAGCAGCCCACGGACTAGCGGGAGCACAGATACGCAGTATTTT. The encoded protein is CASSPRTSGSTDTQYF.

Remarks on this clone: The sample carries other DNA sequences with the same CDR3. This chain joins TRBV5-1 and TRBJ2-2; D remains unclear. The CDR3 covers 12 residues. Germline-derived CDR1 and CDR2 are SGHRS and YFSETQ. V lost 0 bases to trimming and J lost 7 bases, with 4 bases between them. This chain's CDR3 is CASSLAGGELFF. The CDR3 bases are TGCGCCAGCAGCTTGGCGGGCGGGGAGCTGTTTTTT. Using reference TRBV5-1 and TRBJ2-2 for the parts outside the CDR3, the full variable domain is KAGVTQTPRYLIKTRGQQVTLSCSPISGHRSVSWYQQTPGQGLQFLFEYFSETQRNKGNFPGRFSGRQFSNSRSEMNVSTLELGDSALYLCASSLAGGELFFGEGSRLTVL.

The V call is TRBV19, the J call TRBJ2-7; the D gene is possibly TRBD2 (6 bases). Germline CDR1 LNHDA, CDR2 SQIVND (reference sequence). V lost 3 bases, J lost 3 bases, and 15 bases lay in between. The CDR3 contains 15 residues. The CDR3 nucleotides read TGTGCCAGTAGTATGAGGAGGGAAAGAGACTACGAGCAGTACTTC. It specifies CASSMRRERDYEQYF.

The chain employs TRBV4-1 and TRBJ2-1, with 10 bases that match TRBD2. Germline CDR1 MGHRA, CDR2 YSYEKL. V lost 5 bases and J lost 5; bases outside the gene matches: 9. This CDR3 has 16 residues. The CDR3 nucleotides are TGCGCCAGCAGCTCCCGGGCGGGACTAGCGAACAATGAGCAGTTCTTC. Translation: CASSSRAGLANNEQFF.

The chain joins TRBV27 to TRBJ2-7; 9 nucleotides agree with TRBD1. Losses at the gene ends were 0 bases for V and 3 bases for J; bases not matched to a gene: 9. CDR1 and CDR2 (germline): MNHEY, SMNVEV (reference sequence). The CDR3 sequence is 17 residues long. CDR3 coding DNA: TGTGCCAGCAGTTTATCGGCCGGGACAGGGTCGCTCTACGAGCAGTACTTC. It specifies CASSLSAGTGSLYEQYF.

The chain joins TRBV7-9 to TRBJ2-1; weak D call: TRBD1 (6 bases). The CDR3 totals 18 residues. Germline-derived CDR1 and CDR2 are SEHNR and FQNEAQ (reference sequence). Deletions cut 4 bases from V and 6 bases from J, with 25 bases between. CDR3 sequence (DNA): TGTGCCAGCAGCTCCCCCCCAGGACAGAGGTCCCCCGGCAATGAGCAGTTCTTC. This gives the protein CASSSPPGQRSPGNEQFF. The full variable domain, with the rest looked up from reference TRBV7-9 and TRBJ2-1, is DTGVSQNPRHKITKRGQNVTFRCDPISEHNRLYWYRQTLGQGPEFLTYFQNEAQLEKSRLLSDRFSAERPKGSFSTLEIQRTEQGDSAMYLCASSSPPGQRSPGNEQFFGPGTRLTVL.

J is TRBJ2-1 and V is TRBV5-1, with 13 bases lining up with TRBD2. CDR3 length equals 20 residues. After removal of 0 bases from V and 8 bases from J, the junction contained 17 bases not matched to a gene. The germline gives CDR1 SGHRS, CDR2 YFSETQ. The CDR3 sequence is CASSLALGLILAGGPDEQFF. DNA for the CDR3: TGCGCCAGCAGCTTGGCCTTGGGACTGATACTAGCGGGAGGGCCCGATGAGCAGTTCTTC.

The chain recombines TRBV7-3 with TRBJ2-7, with D perhaps TRBD1 (6 bases). Deletions cut 4 bases from V and 7 bases from J, with 14 bases between. The CDR3 spans 13 residues. Germline lookup yields CDR1 SGHTA and CDR2 FQGTGA. The CDR3 nucleotides are TGTGCCAGCAGCTACCTGACAGGCATTGAGCAGTACTTC. Its translation: CASSYLTGIEQYF.

The V call is TRBV9, the J call TRBJ2-2; 9 positions match TRBD2. There are 18 residues in the CDR3. The J segment lost 6 bases and the V segment lost 0 bases, leaving 12 bases of the junction unmatched. From germline, CDR1 is SGDLS and CDR2 YYNGEE. The CDR3 loop reads CASSVVPISGSISGELFF. CDR3 coding DNA: TGTGCCAGCAGCGTAGTCCCCATTAGCGGGAGTATCTCCGGGGAGCTGTTTTTT.

This clone came up a few times. Other nucleotide sequences from this sample produce the same CDR3. The rearrangement joins TRBV6-1 to TRBJ2-7; D call uncertain. The CDR3 contains 10 residues. In germline, CDR1 is MNHNS, CDR2 SASEGT. Trimming cost V 8 bases and J 3 bases, with 5 bases left between them. CDR3 protein: CASLGYEQYF. The CDR3, as DNA: TGTGCCAGCCTGGGCTACGAGCAGTACTTC.

The rearrangement uses TRBV7-9 and TRBJ2-1; no firm D call. V lost 5 bases to trimming and J lost 0 bases, with 2 bases between them. CDR1 and CDR2 (germline): SEHNR, FQNEAQ (reference sequence). This CDR3 contains 12 residues. CDR3 DNA: TGTGCCAGCAGCATCTCCTACAATGAGCAGTTCTTC. Protein sequence: CASSISYNEQFF.

This clone was seen more than once but under ten times. This chain uses TRBV27 with TRBJ1-1, with D possibly being TRBD1 (6 bases). V was clipped by 5 bases and J by 3 bases, with 13 bases between them. Germline V gene lookup returns CDR1 MNHEY and CDR2 SMNVEV (reference sequence). The CDR3 is 14 amino acids. CDR3 DNA: TGTGCCAGCAGTCTCACGGACAGACACACTGAAGCTTTCTTT. Amino acid sequence: CASSLTDRHTEAFF.

This chain connects TRBV7-9 to TRBJ1-1; 9 bases fit TRBD1. J was trimmed by 1 base and V by 6 bases; bases with no gene match: 3. CDR3 length: 14 residues. Looked up from germline, CDR1 is SEHNR and CDR2 is FQNEAQ (reference sequence). The CDR3 loop is CASRGQGGNTEAFF. Written as DNA, the CDR3 is TGTGCCAGCAGGGGACAGGGCGGGAACACTGAAGCTTTCTTT.